This T cell receptor (beta chain) originates from a study of cytotoxic CD8 clonotypes in ibrutinib-treated CLL. CDR1 and CDR2 (germline): MNHEY, SMNVEV (reference sequence). Trimming pared 5 bases from V and 8 bases from J, leaving 10 bases between. This CDR3 spans 13 amino acids. Study observations and caveats: Baseline levels were approached again at progression, after clonality had risen at ibrutinib response. Few clonotypes were public, and these shrank or held steady under treatment. Clonality measured at baseline exceeded age-matched healthy donors, tracking circulating CD8+ T-cell counts.

A note on this clone: Its antigen is not known.

PBMCs that had been cryopreserved were the source of about 2 micrograms of genomic DNA for TCR beta libraries. Generated by immunoSEQ multiplex PCR, the TCRdb table keeps only in-frame clones and is missing some. The sample lists 200,000 to 250,000 clones; approximately 75% were seen once. This sequence was found in a human donor with chronic lymphocytic leukemia. The gene calls are TRBV27 and TRBJ1-6; D is unclear. Sequenced here: PBMCs, sampled after 12 months of ibrutinib treatment. This CDR3 reads CASSRRTYSPLHF. In nucleotides, the CDR3 is TGTGCCAGCAGTCGTCGGACTTATTCACCCCTCCACTTT.